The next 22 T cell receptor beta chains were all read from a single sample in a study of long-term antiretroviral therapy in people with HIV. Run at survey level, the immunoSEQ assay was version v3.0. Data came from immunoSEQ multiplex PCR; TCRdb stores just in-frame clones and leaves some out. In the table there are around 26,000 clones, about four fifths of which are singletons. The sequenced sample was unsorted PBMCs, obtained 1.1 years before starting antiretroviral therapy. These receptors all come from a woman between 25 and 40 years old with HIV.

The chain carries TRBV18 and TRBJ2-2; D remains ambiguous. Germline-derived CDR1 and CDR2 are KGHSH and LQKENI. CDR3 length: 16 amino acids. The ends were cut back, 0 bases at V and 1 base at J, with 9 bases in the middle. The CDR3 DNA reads TGTGCCAGCTCACCACCGGCCAGCGTGAACACCGGGGAGCTGTTTTTT. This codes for CASSPPASVNTGELFF.

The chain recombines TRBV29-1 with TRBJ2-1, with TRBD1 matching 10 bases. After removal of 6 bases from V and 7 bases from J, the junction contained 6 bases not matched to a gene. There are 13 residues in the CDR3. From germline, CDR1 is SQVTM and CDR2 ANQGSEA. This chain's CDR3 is CSVVRDRGNEQFF. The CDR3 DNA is TGCAGCGTCGTCCGGGACAGGGGTAATGAGCAGTTCTTC.

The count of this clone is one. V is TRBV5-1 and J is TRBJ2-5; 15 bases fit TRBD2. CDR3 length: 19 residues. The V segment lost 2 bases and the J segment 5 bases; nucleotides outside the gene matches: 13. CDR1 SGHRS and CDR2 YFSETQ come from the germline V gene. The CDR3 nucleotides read TGCGCCAGCAGCTTCGGACTAGCGGGGGGGGGATGGGCGTGGGAGACCCAGTACTTC. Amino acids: CASSFGLAGGGWAWETQYF. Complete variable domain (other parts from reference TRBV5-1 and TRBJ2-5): KAGVTQTPRYLIKTRGQQVTLSCSPISGHRSVSWYQQTPGQGLQFLFEYFSETQRNKGNFPGRFSGRQFSNSRSEMNVSTLELGDSALYLCASSFGLAGGGWAWETQYFGPGTRLLVL.

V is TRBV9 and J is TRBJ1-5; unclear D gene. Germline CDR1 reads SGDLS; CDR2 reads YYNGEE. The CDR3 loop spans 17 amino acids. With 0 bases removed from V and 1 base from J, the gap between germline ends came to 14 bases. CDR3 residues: CASSVDGGRDSNQPQHF. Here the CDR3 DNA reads TGTGCCAGCAGCGTAGACGGAGGGCGAGACAGCAATCAGCCCCAGCATTTT.

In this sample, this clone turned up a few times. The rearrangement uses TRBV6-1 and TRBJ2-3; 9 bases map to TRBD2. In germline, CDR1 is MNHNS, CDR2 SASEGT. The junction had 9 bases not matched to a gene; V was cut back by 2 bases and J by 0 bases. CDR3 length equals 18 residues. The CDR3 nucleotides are TGTGCCAGCAGTGAAATGCCCACCCTAGCGGGGAGCACAGATACGCAGTATTTT. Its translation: CASSEMPTLAGSTDTQYF.

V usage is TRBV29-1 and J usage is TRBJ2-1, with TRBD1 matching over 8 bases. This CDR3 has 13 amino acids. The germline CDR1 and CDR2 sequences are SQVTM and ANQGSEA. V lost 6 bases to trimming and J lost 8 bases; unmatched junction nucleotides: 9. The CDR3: CSVGQGALDEQFF. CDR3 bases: TGCAGCGTCGGACAGGGAGCTCTAGATGAGCAGTTCTTC.

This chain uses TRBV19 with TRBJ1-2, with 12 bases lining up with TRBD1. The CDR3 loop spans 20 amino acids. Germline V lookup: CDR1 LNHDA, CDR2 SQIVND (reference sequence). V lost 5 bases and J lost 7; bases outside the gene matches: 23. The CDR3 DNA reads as TGTGCCAGTAGTCCTCCATTTAACAGGGGACAGGGGGCGAGTTATACTGGCTACACCTTC. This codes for CASSPPFNRGQGASYTGYTF. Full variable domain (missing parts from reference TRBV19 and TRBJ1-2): DGGITQSPKYLFRKEGQNVTLSCEQNLNHDAMYWYRQDPGQGLRLIYYSQIVNDFQKGDIAEGYSVSREKKESFPLTVTSAQKNPTAFYLCASSPPFNRGQGASYTGYTFGSGTRLTVV.

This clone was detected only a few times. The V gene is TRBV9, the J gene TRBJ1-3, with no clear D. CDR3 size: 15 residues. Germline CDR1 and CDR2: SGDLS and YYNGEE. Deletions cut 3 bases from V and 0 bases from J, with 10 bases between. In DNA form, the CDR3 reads TGTGCCAGCAGCGATCAAAGTAACTCTGGAAACACCATATATTTT. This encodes CASSDQSNSGNTIYF.

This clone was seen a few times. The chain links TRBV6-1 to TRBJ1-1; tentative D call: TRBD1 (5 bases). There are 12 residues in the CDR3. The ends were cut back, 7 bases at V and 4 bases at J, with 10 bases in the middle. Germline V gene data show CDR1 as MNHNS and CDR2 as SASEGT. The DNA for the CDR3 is TGTGCCAGCACCCTGGGACGCACTGAAGCTTTCTTT. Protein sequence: CASTLGRTEAFF.

For the CDR3, the DNA is TGTGCCAGCACCCGGGGGGGATCCCACGAGCAGTACGTC. It codes for CASTRGGSHEQYV. The chain joins TRBV6-5 to TRBJ2-7; 8 bases are shared with TRBD2. Trimming at V came to 7 bases and at J to 5 bases, leaving 7 bases not matched to a gene. The CDR3 runs 13 residues. Germline V gives CDR1 MNHEY, CDR2 SVGAGI.

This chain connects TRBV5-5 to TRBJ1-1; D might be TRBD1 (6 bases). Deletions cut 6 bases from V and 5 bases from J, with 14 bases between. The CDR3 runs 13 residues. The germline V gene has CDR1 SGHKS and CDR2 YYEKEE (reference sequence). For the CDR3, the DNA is TGTGCCAGCACCGGAGGGGGGATAACTGAAGCTTTCTTT. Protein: CASTGGGITEAFF. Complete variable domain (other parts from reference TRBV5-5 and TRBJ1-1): DAGVTQSPTHLIKTRGQQVTLRCSPISGHKSVSWYQQVLGQGPQFIFQYYEKEERGRGNFPDRFSARQFPNYSSELNVNALLLGDSALYLCASTGGGITEAFFGQGTRLTVV.

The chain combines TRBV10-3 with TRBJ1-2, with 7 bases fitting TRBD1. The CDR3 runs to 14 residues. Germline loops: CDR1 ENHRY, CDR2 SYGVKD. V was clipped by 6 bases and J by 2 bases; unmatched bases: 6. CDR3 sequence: CAIRGVGQNYGYTF. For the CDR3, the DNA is TGTGCCATCAGAGGGGTGGGACAGAACTATGGCTACACCTTC.

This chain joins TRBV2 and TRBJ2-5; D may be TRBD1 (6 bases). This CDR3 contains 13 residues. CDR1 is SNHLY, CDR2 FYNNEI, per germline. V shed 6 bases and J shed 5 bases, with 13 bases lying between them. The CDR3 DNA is TGTGCCAGCAGGACAGGCCTCGGGGAGACCCAGTACTTC. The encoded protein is CASRTGLGETQYF.

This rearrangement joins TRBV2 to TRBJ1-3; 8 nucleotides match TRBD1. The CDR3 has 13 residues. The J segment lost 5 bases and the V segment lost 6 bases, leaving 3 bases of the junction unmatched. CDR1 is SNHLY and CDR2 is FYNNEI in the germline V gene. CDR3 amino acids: CASRGQDRNTIYF. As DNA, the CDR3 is TGTGCCAGCAGGGGACAGGATAGAAACACCATATATTTT.

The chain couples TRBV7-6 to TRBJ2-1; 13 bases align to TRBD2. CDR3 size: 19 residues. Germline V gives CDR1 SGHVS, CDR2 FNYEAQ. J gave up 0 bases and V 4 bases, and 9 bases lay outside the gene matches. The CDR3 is CASSSPGLAGPSSYNEQFF. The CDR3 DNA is TGTGCCAGCAGCTCACCGGGACTAGCGGGACCGAGCTCCTACAATGAGCAGTTCTTC. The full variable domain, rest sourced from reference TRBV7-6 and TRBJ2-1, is GAGVSQSPRYKVTKRGQDVALRCDPISGHVSLYWYRQALGQGPEFLTYFNYEAQQDKSGLPNDRFSAERPEGSISTLTIQRTEQRDSAMYRCASSSPGLAGPSSYNEQFFGPGTRLTVL.

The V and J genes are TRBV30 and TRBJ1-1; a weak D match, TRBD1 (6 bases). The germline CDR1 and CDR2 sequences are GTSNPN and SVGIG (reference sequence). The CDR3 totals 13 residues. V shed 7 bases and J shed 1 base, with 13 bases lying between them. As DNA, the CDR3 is TGTGCCTCCTCCGGGACAAGGAACACTGAAGCTTTCTTT. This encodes CASSGTRNTEAFF.

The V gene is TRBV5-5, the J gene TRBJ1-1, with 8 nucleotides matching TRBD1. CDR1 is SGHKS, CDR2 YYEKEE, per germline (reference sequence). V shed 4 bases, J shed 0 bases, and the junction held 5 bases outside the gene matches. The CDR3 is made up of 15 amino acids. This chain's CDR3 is CASSQDRAMNTEAFF. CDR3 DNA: TGTGCCAGCAGCCAGGACAGGGCAATGAACACTGAAGCTTTCTTT.

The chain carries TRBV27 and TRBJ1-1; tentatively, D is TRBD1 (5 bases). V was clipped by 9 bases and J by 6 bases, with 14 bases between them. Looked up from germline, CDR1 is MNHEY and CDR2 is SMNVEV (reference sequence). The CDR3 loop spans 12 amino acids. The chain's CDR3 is CASKGREAEAFF. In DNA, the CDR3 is TGTGCCAGTAAGGGCAGGGAGGCTGAAGCTTTCTTT.

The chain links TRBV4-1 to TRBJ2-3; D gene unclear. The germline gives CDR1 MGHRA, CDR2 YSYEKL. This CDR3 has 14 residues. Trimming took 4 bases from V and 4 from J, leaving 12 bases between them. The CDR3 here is CASSLFAAADTQYF. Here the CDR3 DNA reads TGCGCCAGCAGCCTCTTCGCGGCCGCAGATACGCAGTATTTT.

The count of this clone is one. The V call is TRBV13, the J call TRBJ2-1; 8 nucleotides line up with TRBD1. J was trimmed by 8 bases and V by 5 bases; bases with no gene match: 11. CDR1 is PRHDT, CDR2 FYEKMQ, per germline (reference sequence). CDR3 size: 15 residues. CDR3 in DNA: TGTGCCAGCAGCCAAACACAGGGGGTGAGGGATGAGCAGTTCTTC. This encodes CASSQTQGVRDEQFF.

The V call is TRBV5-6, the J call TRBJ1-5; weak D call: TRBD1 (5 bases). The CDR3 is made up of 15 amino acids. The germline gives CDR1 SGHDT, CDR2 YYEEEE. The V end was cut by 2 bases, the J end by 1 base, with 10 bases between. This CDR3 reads CASSFRGSSNQPQHF. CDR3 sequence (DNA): TGTGCCAGCAGCTTTCGGGGGTCGAGCAATCAGCCCCAGCATTTT.

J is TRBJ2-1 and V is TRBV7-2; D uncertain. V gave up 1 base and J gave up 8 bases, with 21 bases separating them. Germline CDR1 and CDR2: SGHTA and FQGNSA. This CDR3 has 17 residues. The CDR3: CASSLDGSASLRDEQFF. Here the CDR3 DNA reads TGTGCCAGCAGCTTAGATGGATCGGCGTCACTTCGCGATGAGCAGTTCTTC. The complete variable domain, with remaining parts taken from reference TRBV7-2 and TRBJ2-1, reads GAGVSQSPSNKVTEKGKDVELRCDPISGHTALYWYRQSLGQGLEFLIYFQGNSAPDKSGLPSDRFSAERTGGSVSTLTIQRTQQEDSAVYLCASSLDGSASLRDEQFFGPGTRLTVL.